Included here is one T cell receptor (beta chain) sequence, with context. This record belongs to a study of T cells in localized non-small cell lung cancer. Using immunoSEQ multiplex PCR, the repertoire was profiled, and TCRdb retains in-frame clones only, with some absent. Of tens of thousands of clones in the sample, less than 85% were seen once. CDR1 is SGHNT, CDR2 YENEEA, per germline. Trimming shortened V by 5 bases and J by 3 bases, and 13 bases separated the two germline ends. The CDR3 sequence is 14 residues long. The specimen comprised peripheral blood, sampled before any cancer treatment. The chain couples TRBV11-3 to TRBJ1-1, with D tentatively TRBD1 (5 bases). This TCR was sampled from a female donor over 55 with stage I lung adenocarcinoma. The CDR3 coding sequence is TGTGCCAGCAGCGCCAGGGTTGGGTACACTGAAGCTTTCTTT. It is translated as CASSARVGYTEAFF.